This passage covers 8 T cell receptor beta chains from one sample sequenced in a study of blood T cell repertoires in COVID-19. Profiling relied on immunoSEQ multiplex PCR, and the TCRdb table lists in-frame clones only, not all of them. The profile covers 150,000 to 250,000 clones, with roughly 87% appearing a single time and 2% to 2.5% taken by the ten largest. Sequenced: PBMCs or T cells enriched from blood (not recorded which). The source of these receptors is a woman in her 30s who had recovered from COVID-19.

As for this clone: The identical CDR3 is also encoded by other nucleotide sequences in the sample. The chain employs TRBV7-3 and TRBJ2-3; unclear D gene. This CDR3 contains 14 residues. CDR1 and CDR2 from the germline V gene are SGHTA and FQGTGA. V was trimmed by 0 bases and J by 0 bases, leaving 4 bases between them. The CDR3 protein is CASSLTASTDTQYF. In nucleotides, the CDR3 is TGTGCCAGCAGCTTAACGGCTAGCACAGATACGCAGTATTTT.

This clone was counted only a few times. The V call is TRBV5-1, the J call TRBJ2-1; D perhaps matches TRBD2 (6 bases). CDR3 size: 16 residues. The germline V gene encodes CDR1 SGHRS and CDR2 YFSETQ. V was pared by 4 bases and J by 4 bases, with 18 bases between. The CDR3 region is CASSRERERWYNEQFF. DNA for the CDR3: TGCGCCAGCAGCCGGGAACGGGAGCGGTGGTACAATGAGCAGTTCTTC.

The gene calls are TRBV30 and TRBJ2-1, with D uncertain. Per germline, CDR1 GTSNPN and CDR2 SVGIG (reference sequence). Trimming took off 3 bases at V and 5 bases at J, with 8 bases between the two ends. This CDR3 comprises 12 residues. The CDR3 DNA sequence: TGTGCCTGGAGCGAGGCAGACAATGAGCAGTTCTTC. This sequence encodes CAWSEADNEQFF.

The CDR3 DNA sequence: TGTGCCAGCAGTGCGGGACAGGGCCGGGAGACCCAGTACTTC. Translating gives CASSAGQGRETQYF. The chain carries TRBV2 and TRBJ2-5; 9 bases fit TRBD1. In germline, CDR1 is SNHLY, CDR2 FYNNEI. The CDR3 contains 14 residues. V was clipped by 4 bases and J by 5 bases; unmatched bases: 5.

The chain joins TRBV7-3 to TRBJ2-7; 12 nucleotides match TRBD2. The CDR3 runs to 16 residues. V dropped 6 bases and J dropped 4; count of bases not matched to a gene: 10. Germline V gives CDR1 SGHTA, CDR2 FQGTGA. CDR3 sequence reads: CASRLMGTSGPYEQYF. The CDR3 DNA follows: TGTGCCAGCAGGTTGATGGGGACTAGCGGGCCGTACGAGCAGTACTTC.

This chain uses TRBV6-2 or TRBV6-3 with TRBJ1-1; TRBD1 aligns across 9 bases. CDR3 length: 15 residues. Per the germline V gene, CDR1 is MNHEY and CDR2 is SVGEGT. V trimming: 4 bases; J trimming: 5 bases; junction bases outside the gene matches: 8. The CDR3 protein is CASSSLQGATTEAFF. CDR3 coding DNA: TGTGCCAGCAGTTCCCTACAGGGGGCGACGACTGAAGCTTTCTTT.

This clone came up a few times. The V gene is TRBV5-4, the J gene TRBJ2-5; TRBD2 agrees at 11 bases. V trimming: 0 bases; J trimming: 2 bases; junction bases outside the gene matches: 0. Germline V CDR1 and CDR2: SGHNT, YYREEE (reference sequence). The CDR3 loop spans 15 amino acids. The CDR3 sequence: CASSLGTSGQETQYF. CDR3 bases: TGTGCCAGCAGCTTGGGGACTAGCGGGCAAGAGACCCAGTACTTC.

This chain connects TRBV7-2 to TRBJ1-5; a possible D gene is TRBD1 (5 bases). The V and J ends lost 5 bases and 5 bases respectively, with 10 bases between them. Germline assignment: CDR1 SGHTA and CDR2 FQGNSA. The CDR3 has 13 residues. CDR3 coding DNA: TGTGCCAGCAGCGGGGACTGGGATCAGCCCCAGCATTTT. The encoded protein is CASSGDWDQPQHF.